Listed below are T cell receptor beta chains from one sample, sequenced in a study of monozygotic twins with inflammatory bowel disease. Reprocessing the 5' RACE reads, TCRdb reports a single entry for every CDR3 protein and omits DNA. This repertoire includes about 380,000 distinct CDR3 sequences. Input material: blood. The receptors derive from a human donor with ulcerative colitis or Crohn's disease, or a healthy co-twin of an affected twin (not recorded which). Both conserved end residues are part of each CDR3.

v_call: TRBV9; j_call: TRBJ1-2; cdr3_aa: CASSVAPGGSYGYTF
v_call: TRBV20-1; j_call: TRBJ2-1; cdr3_aa: CSASRSISSSYNEQFF
v_call: TRBV5-1; j_call: TRBJ2-1; cdr3_aa: CASSLRIRDGGAHNEQFF
v_call: TRBV6-2/TRBV6-3; j_call: TRBJ2-4; cdr3_aa: CASSASFGYRMTKNIQYF
v_call: TRBV5-1; j_call: TRBJ1-4; cdr3_aa: CASSLAGTGEEKLFF
v_call: TRBV20-1; j_call: TRBJ1-2; cdr3_aa: CSARDNSPFRTGYYGYTF
v_call: TRBV4-1; j_call: TRBJ2-7; cdr3_aa: CASSQGTAPEQYF
v_call: TRBV24-1; j_call: TRBJ1-2; cdr3_aa: CATSRGGRGYGYTF
v_call: TRBV4-3; j_call: TRBJ2-3; cdr3_aa: CASSLNTGGVVDTQYF
v_call: TRBV4-3; j_call: TRBJ1-1; cdr3_aa: CASSQAGTGEKAFF
v_call: TRBV18; j_call: TRBJ2-1; cdr3_aa: CASSPFVKDNEQFF